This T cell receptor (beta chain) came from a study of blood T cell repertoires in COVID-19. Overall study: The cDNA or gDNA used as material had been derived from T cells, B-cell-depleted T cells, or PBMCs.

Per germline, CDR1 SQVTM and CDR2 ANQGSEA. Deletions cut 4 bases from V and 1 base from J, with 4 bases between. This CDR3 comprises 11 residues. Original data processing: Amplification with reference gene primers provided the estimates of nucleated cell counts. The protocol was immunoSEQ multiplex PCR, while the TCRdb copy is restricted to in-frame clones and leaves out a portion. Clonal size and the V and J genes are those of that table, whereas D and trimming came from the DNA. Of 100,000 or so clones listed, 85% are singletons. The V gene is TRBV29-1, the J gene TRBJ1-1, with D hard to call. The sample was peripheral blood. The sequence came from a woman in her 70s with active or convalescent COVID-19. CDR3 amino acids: CSVGQNTEAFF. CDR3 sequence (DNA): TGCAGCGTTGGACAGAACACTGAAGCTTTCTTT.